One sample yielded the 21 T cell receptor beta chains listed below, sequenced in a study of cytomegalovirus exposure and HLA in healthy donors. The PCR used 60 Vbeta and 13 Jbeta primers. The method was immunoSEQ multiplex PCR; TCRdb's version includes in-frame clones alone and lacks a portion of them. The sample holds around 140,000 clones; roughly 75% are singletons and the top ten take about 3.2%. The specimen was PBMCs. The source is a female donor in good health and CMV-seronegative.

The chain uses TRBV11-2 and TRBJ1-4, with 7 bases that match TRBD1. The trim removed 5 bases at V and 6 bases at J, leaving 9 bases unmatched. CDR1 SGHAT and CDR2 FQNNGV come from the germline V gene. The length of the CDR3 is 15 residues. The CDR3 sequence: CASSLLQGMDEKLFF. CDR3 bases: TGTGCCAGCAGCCTTCTACAGGGGATGGATGAAAAACTGTTTTTT.

This chain joins TRBV6-5 and TRBJ1-5; weak D call: TRBD1 (5 bases). This CDR3 region has 13 residues. In germline, CDR1 is MNHEY, CDR2 SVGAGI. V lost 5 bases to trimming and J lost 7 bases, with 12 bases between them. The CDR3 reads CASSDYRNQPQHF. The CDR3 DNA is TGTGCCAGCAGTGATTACAGGAACCAGCCCCAGCATTTT.

Only a few counts were recorded for this clone. J is TRBJ1-1 and V is TRBV6-5, with 7 nucleotides matching TRBD1. There are 14 residues in the CDR3. Germline V gene lookup returns CDR1 MNHEY and CDR2 SVGAGI. Trimming took 6 bases from V and 6 from J; bases not matched to a gene: 10. In DNA, the CDR3 is TGTGCCAGCAGACCGACAGGGAGTACTGCTGAAGCTTTCTTT. Translated, it gives CASRPTGSTAEAFF.

The rearrangement joins TRBV7-2 to TRBJ2-5; D might be TRBD2 (6 bases). Germline CDR1 is SGHTA and CDR2 is FQGNSA. Between the trimmed V and J ends, which lost 3 bases and 5 bases, there was a span of 16 bases. This CDR3 spans 15 amino acids. CDR3 DNA sequence: TGTGCCAGCAGCTTTAATTCCGGGAGAGGTGAGACCCAGTACTTC. This translates into CASSFNSGRGETQYF. The full variable domain, in which reference TRBV7-2 and TRBJ2-5 provide the parts outside the CDR3, is GAGVSQSPSNKVTEKGKDVELRCDPISGHTALYWYRQSLGQGLEFLIYFQGNSAPDKSGLPSDRFSAERTGGSVSTLTIQRTQQEDSAVYLCASSFNSGRGETQYFGPGTRLLVL.

The V and J genes are TRBV18 and TRBJ1-1; D is uncertain. CDR1 is KGHSH and CDR2 is LQKENI in the germline V gene. The CDR3 is 14 amino acids. The germline V and J ends were trimmed by 1 base and 5 bases, with 11 bases remaining between them. In nucleotides, the CDR3 is TGTGCCAGCTCACCACTTCCGTCGAGGACTGAAGCTTTCTTT. Protein product: CASSPLPSRTEAFF.

The J gene is TRBJ2-2, the V gene TRBV5-1, with D perhaps matching TRBD2 (5 bases). The germline V gene has CDR1 SGHRS and CDR2 YFSETQ. Trimming cost V 2 bases and J 3 bases, with 11 bases left between them. This CDR3 is 15 amino acids long. The chain's CDR3 is CASSLSGKDTGELFF. Here the CDR3 DNA reads TGCGCCAGCAGCTTATCCGGGAAAGACACCGGGGAGCTGTTTTTT. Combining the CDR3 with reference TRBV5-1 and TRBJ2-2 gives the whole variable domain KAGVTQTPRYLIKTRGQQVTLSCSPISGHRSVSWYQQTPGQGLQFLFEYFSETQRNKGNFPGRFSGRQFSNSRSEMNVSTLELGDSALYLCASSLSGKDTGELFFGEGSRLTVL.

This chain links TRBV28 with TRBJ1-2, with a tentative D call TRBD1 (5 bases). Germline CDR1 reads MDHEN; CDR2 reads SYDVKM. With 6 bases removed from V and 6 bases from J, the gap between germline ends came to 17 bases. The CDR3 totals 14 residues. The CDR3 spells CASSLPWQGDGYTF. The DNA of the CDR3 is TGTGCCAGCAGCCTCCCGTGGCAGGGTGATGGCTACACCTTC.

The rearrangement links TRBV30 to TRBJ1-2; D gene uncertain. Trimming cost V 7 bases and J 0 bases, with 12 bases left between them. The CDR3 covers 13 residues. The germline V gene has CDR1 GTSNPN and CDR2 SVGIG (reference sequence). This CDR3 reads CASEVVANYGYTF. The CDR3 DNA sequence: TGTGCCTCAGAGGTGGTTGCTAACTATGGCTACACCTTC.

Only one count was recorded for this clone. V and J are TRBV4-1 and TRBJ2-5; TRBD2 aligns across 8 bases. V was pared by 1 base and J by 5 bases, with 15 bases of the junction left unmatched. This CDR3 spans 18 amino acids. Germline CDR1 reads MGHRA; CDR2 reads YSYEKL. This CDR3 reads CASSQAGTRGWVGETQYF. The CDR3 DNA reads TGCGCCAGCAGCCAAGCCGGGACTAGGGGATGGGTTGGTGAGACCCAGTACTTC.

The chain combines TRBV5-1 with TRBJ1-1, with D uncertain. CDR3 length: 14 residues. The V gene lost 9 bases and the J gene lost 0 bases, with 15 bases spanning the gap. CDR1 SGHRS and CDR2 YFSETQ come from the germline V gene. The CDR3 here is CATRVEPMNTEAFF. The CDR3 nucleotides read TGCGCCACGCGGGTAGAACCAATGAACACTGAAGCTTTCTTT. The full variable domain, in which reference TRBV5-1 and TRBJ1-1 provide the parts outside the CDR3, is KAGVTQTPRYLIKTRGQQVTLSCSPISGHRSVSWYQQTPGQGLQFLFEYFSETQRNKGNFPGRFSGRQFSNSRSEMNVSTLELGDSALYLCATRVEPMNTEAFFGQGTRLTVV.

The V gene is TRBV2, the J gene TRBJ2-3; tentatively, D is TRBD1 (5 bases). The CDR3 covers 15 residues. Germline loops: CDR1 SNHLY, CDR2 FYNNEI. Trimming stripped 3 bases from V and 2 bases from J, with 12 bases between. The CDR3 DNA reads TGTGCCAGCAGTGAGTTGGGGCAGCACACAGATACGCAGTATTTT. This codes for CASSELGQHTDTQYF.

This clone was observed a few times. The chain couples TRBV6-6 to TRBJ1-1, with no clear D. The CDR3 extends over 16 amino acids. From germline, CDR1 is MNHNY and CDR2 SVGAGI (reference sequence). With 0 bases removed from V and 1 base from J, the gap between germline ends came to 12 bases. CDR3 in DNA: TGTGCCAGCAGTTACTCCGGTGGTGCCCCGAACACTGAAGCTTTCTTT. It yields the protein CASSYSGGAPNTEAFF.

V usage is TRBV30 and J usage is TRBJ2-1, with TRBD2 matching 11 bases. Germline V CDR1 and CDR2: GTSNPN, SVGIG (reference sequence). V gave up 2 bases and J gave up 0 bases; unmatched junction bases: 6. The CDR3 consists of 17 residues. CDR3 residues: CAWSPPSGRPSYNEQFF. DNA for the CDR3: TGTGCCTGGAGTCCCCCTAGCGGGAGGCCCTCCTACAATGAGCAGTTCTTC.

The V gene is TRBV6-1, the J gene TRBJ2-5; TRBD2 agrees at 9 bases. Germline V gene data show CDR1 as MNHNS and CDR2 as SASEGT. This CDR3 region has 15 residues. V lost 0 bases, J lost 5 bases, and 4 bases stayed unmatched. Here the CDR3 DNA reads TGTGCCAGCAGTGAAGCGGGCGGGAGGGTTGAGACCCAGTACTTC. Translating it yields CASSEAGGRVETQYF.

The chain has TRBV27 and TRBJ2-7, with 8 bases identical to TRBD2. The CDR3 runs to 17 residues. Trimming removed 1 base from V and 7 bases from J; junction bases left unmatched: 15. CDR1 and CDR2 (germline): MNHEY, SMNVEV (reference sequence). The CDR3 DNA is TGTGCCAGCAGTTTATTAGGGACTAGGCAAACGCCAGGAGAGCAGTACTTC. Translation: CASSLLGTRQTPGEQYF.

The V call is TRBV4-2, the J call TRBJ2-3, with 10 nucleotides matching TRBD2. CDR1 LGHNA and CDR2 YNFKEQ come from the germline V gene. The V gene end was trimmed by 3 bases and the J gene end by 3 bases; junction bases not matched to a gene: 12. The CDR3 runs 18 residues. The CDR3 coding sequence is TGTGCCAGCAGCCACCCCGGACCCACTAGCGGGGCGACAGATACGCAGTATTTT. Protein: CASSHPGPTSGATDTQYF.

This clone was seen only once. The chain is built from TRBV28 and TRBJ2-7; possibly TRBD1 for D (6 bases). The CDR3 consists of 13 residues. From germline, CDR1 is MDHEN and CDR2 SYDVKM. V lost 4 bases, J lost 3 bases, and 10 bases lay in between. The CDR3 sequence is CASSSRQVYEQYF. CDR3 sequence (DNA): TGTGCCAGCAGTTCACGACAGGTCTACGAGCAGTACTTC.

The chain carries TRBV4-2 and TRBJ1-2, with D tentatively TRBD1 (5 bases). V lost 1 base to trimming and J lost 4 bases, with 19 bases between them. The CDR3 extends over 17 amino acids. Germline V CDR1 and CDR2: LGHNA, YNFKEQ. The CDR3 nucleotides are TGTGCCAGCAGCCAAGTGAATCAAGGGGCGCCCCTCTATGGCTACACCTTC. Translated, it gives CASSQVNQGAPLYGYTF.

Note on this clone: One end of the junction does not line up with germline, which may come from a read error. The chain carries TRBV7-9 and TRBJ1-4; D is uncertain. This CDR3 has 12 amino acids. Germline V lookup: CDR1 SEHNR, CDR2 FQNEAQ (reference sequence). In DNA, the CDR3 is TGTTCCAGCAGCGAGACTCGTGAAAAACTGTTTTTT. It codes for CSSSETREKLFF. The entire variable domain, with the rest obtained from reference TRBV7-9 and TRBJ1-4, is as follows: DTGVSQNPRHKITKRGQNVTFRCDPISEHNRLYWYRQTLGQGPEFLTYFQNEAQLEKSRLLSDRFSAERPKGSFSTLEIQRTEQGDSAMYLCSSSETREKLFFGSGTQLSVL.

The count of this clone is one. This chain joins TRBV6-1 and TRBJ2-3; D is unclear. The CDR3 has 13 amino acids. Between the trimmed V and J ends, which lost 10 bases and 1 base, there was a span of 12 bases. Germline lookup yields CDR1 MNHNS and CDR2 SASEGT. CDR3 coding DNA: TGTGCCACCACGAGGCTAGGCACAGATACGCAGTATTTT. As protein: CATTRLGTDTQYF.

CDR3 sequence: CASSFPGGYEQYF. The CDR3 DNA sequence: TGTGCCAGCAGCTTTCCAGGGGGCTACGAGCAGTACTTC. This chain joins TRBV7-9 and TRBJ2-7; 7 bases line up with TRBD1. This CDR3 comprises 13 residues. V shed 3 bases and J 3 bases; nucleotides not matched to a gene: 2. Germline V gives CDR1 SEHNR, CDR2 FQNEAQ (reference sequence).